The 4 T cell receptor beta chains below were found in one sample sequenced in a study of blood T cell repertoires in COVID-19. Data came from immunoSEQ multiplex PCR; TCRdb stores just in-frame clones and leaves some out. The repertoire holds approximately 150,000 clones, about four fifths seen once, with roughly 2.5% in the top ten. Sequences were obtained from peripheral blood. These receptor sequences come from a woman of 80 years or more with COVID-19, enrolled during active disease.

This clone appeared a single time. CDR3 nucleotide sequence: TGTGCCAGCAGTTTCATAGCGGGTCGCACAGATACGCAGTATTTT. It yields the protein CASSFIAGRTDTQYF. The chain is built from TRBV7-3 and TRBJ2-3, with TRBD2 matching over 7 bases. The CDR3 runs 15 residues. The ends lost 6 bases at V and 1 base at J; junction bases unmatched: 7. The V gene's germline CDR1 is SGHTA and CDR2 FQGTGA.

The chain carries TRBV9 and TRBJ2-1; tentative D call: TRBD2 (6 bases). V was pared by 2 bases and J by 2 bases, with 14 bases between. The CDR3 length is 16 residues. Germline CDR1 SGDLS, CDR2 YYNGEE. CDR3 region: CASSVGTGVPYNEQFF. The CDR3 DNA sequence: TGTGCCAGCAGCGTCGGGACTGGTGTTCCCTACAATGAGCAGTTCTTC.

This clone has a handful of counts. The V gene is TRBV5-1, the J gene TRBJ1-5; TRBD1 matches 9 bases. There are 14 residues in the CDR3. Germline CDR1 is SGHRS and CDR2 is YFSETQ. V shed 4 bases and J 12 bases; nucleotides not matched to a gene: 11. Written as DNA, the CDR3 is TGCGCCAGCAGCCCCGGGACAGGGCCAATCAACCAGCATTTT. Translation gives CASSPGTGPINQHF.

The chain links TRBV4-2 to TRBJ2-1, with D maybe TRBD2 (5 bases). Per the germline V gene, CDR1 is LGHNA and CDR2 is YNFKEQ. V lost 0 bases, J lost 5 bases, and 11 bases lay in between. CDR3 length: 15 amino acids. The CDR3 region is CASSQDGLGNNEQFF. CDR3 sequence (DNA): TGTGCCAGCAGCCAAGATGGCCTCGGGAACAATGAGCAGTTCTTC.